The sequence of this TCR beta chain was determined in a study of blood T cells in healthy people across ages. Study-wide results and caveats: A greater number of naive CD4+ cells and higher diversity distinguished long-lived donors from aged donors.

Looked up from germline, CDR1 is MDHEN and CDR2 is SYDVKM. Trimming removed 7 bases at V and 14 bases at J, with 22 bases between. The CDR3 runs 13 residues. Primed by a sample-barcoded 5' primer and a J-beta primer mix, a second PCR proceeded for about 6 to 12 cycles. Every cDNA molecule bore a tag from a template-switch adaptor containing 12 random nucleotides. TCRdb reprocessed the 5' RACE reads via MiXCR and lists one record per CDR3 protein. The table lists more than 650,000 distinct CDR3 sequences, roughly 50% of them singletons, with approximately 40% in the top ten. Worth noting for this clonotype: What it binds is unknown.

Per sample, no less than 5.5 micrograms of total RNA were extracted. The specimen was blood. V is TRBV28 and J is TRBJ2-3; tentatively, D is TRBD1 (6 bases). This clonotype was obtained from a man older than 75 in good health. The CDR3 coding sequence is TGTGCCAGCACTACGGTCAGGGGCAGATACGCGTATTTT. Protein product: CASTTVRGRYAYF. Combining the CDR3 with reference TRBV28 and TRBJ2-3 gives the whole variable domain DVKVTQSSRYLVKRTGEKVFLECVQDMDHENMFWYRQDPGLGLRLIYFSYDVKMKEKGDIPEGYSVSREKKERFSLILESASTNQTSMYLCASTTVRGRYAYFGPGTRLTVL.